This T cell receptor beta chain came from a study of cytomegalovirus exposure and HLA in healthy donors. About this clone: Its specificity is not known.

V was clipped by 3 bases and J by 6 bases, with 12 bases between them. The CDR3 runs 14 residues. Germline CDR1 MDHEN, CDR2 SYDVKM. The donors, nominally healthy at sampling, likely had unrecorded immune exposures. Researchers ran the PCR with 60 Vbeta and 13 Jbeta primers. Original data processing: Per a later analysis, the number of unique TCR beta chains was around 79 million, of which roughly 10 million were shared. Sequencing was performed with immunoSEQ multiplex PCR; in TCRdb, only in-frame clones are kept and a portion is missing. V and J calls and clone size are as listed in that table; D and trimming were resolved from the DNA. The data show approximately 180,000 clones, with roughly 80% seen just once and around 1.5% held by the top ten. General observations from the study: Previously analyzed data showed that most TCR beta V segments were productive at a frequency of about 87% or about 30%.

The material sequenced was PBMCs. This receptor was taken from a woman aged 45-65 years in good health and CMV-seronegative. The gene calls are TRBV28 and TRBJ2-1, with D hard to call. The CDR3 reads CASSFSTTLNEQFF. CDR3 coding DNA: TGTGCCAGCAGTTTCTCTACTACCCTCAATGAGCAGTTCTTC.